One T cell receptor (beta chain) is described in this entry. Its antigen is not known. This entry belongs to a study of vaccination effects on CD4 cells after COVID-19. Whole-study results and caveats: Within healthy vaccinees, only 1 of 255 vaccine-induced clones displayed cross-reactivity with common cold coronaviruses. Clonal contraction was marked in infection- and vaccine-induced clones late after vaccination.

This table comes from immunoSEQ multiplex PCR, and its TCRdb copy is limited to in-frame clones, with some not included. The table includes under 45,000 clones, approximately 80% detected once. CD4+ T cells specific for antigen were expanded with viral peptide pools by the ViraFEST assay before sequencing. Having been cultured for less than 12 days, the cells underwent CD4+ T cell isolation. People in the vaccine group had not been infected with SARS-CoV-2 before, and their nucleocapsid antibodies were negative. Roughly 2 million PBMC per well were cultured with approximately 10 IU/ml IL-2 and roughly 11 ug/ml peptides. IL-2 medium supplanted half the medium on days 3 and 7. V shed 5 bases and J shed 2 bases, with 16 bases lying between them. Germline V gene lookup returns CDR1 SGHAT and CDR2 FQNNGV. The CDR3 is 15 residues long.

The input for sequencing was CD4+ T cells from PBMCs cultured with HCoV-NL63 spike peptides, taken before COVID-19 vaccination. V is TRBV11-2 and J is TRBJ2-7; weak D call: TRBD1 (6 bases). The sequence was collected from a human donor who received a COVID-19 vaccine. In DNA form, the CDR3 reads TGTGCCAGCAGCCCAAACTCGGGACAAACCTACGAGCAGTACGTC. Its protein product is CASSPNSGQTYEQYV.